These 24 T cell receptor beta chains were all obtained from the same sample, sequenced in a study of a mutant IDH1 vaccine in newly diagnosed glioma. Libraries were prepared by immunoSEQ multiplex PCR; TCRdb keeps only in-frame clonotypes and omits some of them. The profile shows 60,000 to 75,000 clones, around 86% of them singletons. Time point in this sample: week 35, safety follow-up. Topical imiquimod accompanied each vaccine dose, which consisted of 300 ug of mutant IDH1 20-mer peptide. These TCRs are of unknown antigen specificity. Here the sequenced sample was PBMCs, taken from a glioma patient whose treatment included an IDH1 peptide vaccine. These receptors were obtained from a man aged 25 to 40 with glioma.

V is TRBV7-9 and J is TRBJ1-1; possible D gene TRBD1, 6 bases. The CDR3 is 13 amino acids. Germline V gene lookup returns CDR1 SEHNR and CDR2 FQNEAQ (reference sequence). V lost 3 bases and J 4 bases, leaving 9 bases between the germline ends. Here the CDR3 DNA reads TGTGCCAGCAGCTTGGTGGGGGCCACTGAAGCTTTCTTT. Protein sequence: CASSLVGATEAFF. Using reference TRBV7-9 and TRBJ1-1 for the parts outside the CDR3, the full variable domain is DTGVSQNPRHKITKRGQNVTFRCDPISEHNRLYWYRQTLGQGPEFLTYFQNEAQLEKSRLLSDRFSAERPKGSFSTLEIQRTEQGDSAMYLCASSLVGATEAFFGQGTRLTVV.

This chain links TRBV6-5 with TRBJ1-2; D perhaps matches TRBD1 (6 bases). V was clipped by 0 bases and J by 4 bases, with 12 bases between them. The germline V gene encodes CDR1 MNHEY and CDR2 SVGAGI. This CDR3 comprises 15 residues. CDR3: CASSYSRSGVYGYTF. The CDR3, as DNA: TGTGCCAGCAGTTACTCGAGGTCAGGGGTCTATGGCTACACCTTC.

The rearrangement links TRBV6-5 to TRBJ2-7; D is possibly TRBD1 or TRBD2 (5 bases each). Germline assignment: CDR1 MNHEY and CDR2 SVGAGI. There are 15 residues in the CDR3. Trimming left V 0 bases short and J 4 bases short, with 13 bases between. The CDR3 DNA reads as TGTGCCAGCAGTTACTCGACGCCTGGGGGATACGAGCAGTACTTC. It translates to CASSYSTPGGYEQYF.

V is TRBV29-1 and J is TRBJ1-1, with 7 positions matching TRBD1. Trimming cost V 4 bases and J 4 bases; bases outside gene matches: 9. The CDR3 covers 14 residues. CDR1 is SQVTM, CDR2 ANQGSEA, per germline. In DNA, the CDR3 is TGCAGCGTTGGGACAGGCGCCTGGGGCACTGAAGCTTTCTTT. Translated: CSVGTGAWGTEAFF.

This rearrangement joins TRBV9 to TRBJ2-1, with 8 bases fitting TRBD1. Germline V CDR1 and CDR2: SGDLS, YYNGEE. This CDR3 has 15 residues. V gave up 3 bases and J gave up 7 bases; unmatched junction bases: 9. In nucleotides, the CDR3 is TGTGCCAGCAGCGGGACAGGGATGTCGGGGAATGAGCAGTTCTTC. Amino acid sequence: CASSGTGMSGNEQFF. The full variable domain, completed using reference TRBV9 and TRBJ2-1, is DSGVTQTPKHLITATGQRVTLRCSPRSGDLSVYWYQQSLDQGLQFLIQYYNGEERAKGNILERFSAQQFPDLHSELNLSSLELGDSALYFCASSGTGMSGNEQFFGPGTRLTVL.

The chain employs TRBV28 and TRBJ2-1; TRBD1 aligns across 10 bases. The CDR3 contains 15 residues. Losses at the gene ends were 6 bases for V and 8 bases for J; bases not matched to a gene: 10. Germline V gives CDR1 MDHEN, CDR2 SYDVKM. CDR3: CASRAGTGERDEQFF. For the CDR3, the DNA is TGTGCCAGCAGGGCTGGGACAGGGGAAAGGGATGAGCAGTTCTTC.

This chain uses TRBV11-2 with TRBJ1-6; D not certain. Germline-derived CDR1 and CDR2 are SGHAT and FQNNGV. V shed 7 bases and J shed 7 bases, with 14 bases lying between them. This CDR3 spans 14 amino acids. The CDR3 is CASTLAYSNSPLHF. CDR3 bases: TGTGCCAGCACTTTGGCCTACTCGAATTCACCCCTCCACTTT.

The V call is TRBV10-3, the J call TRBJ2-2; D not resolved. Germline assignment: CDR1 ENHRY and CDR2 SYGVKD. The V and J ends lost 7 bases and 3 bases respectively, with 12 bases between them. The CDR3 contains 14 residues. Here the CDR3 DNA reads TGTGCCATCAATTCCATATCGGACACCGGGGAGCTGTTTTTT. This translates into CAINSISDTGELFF.

In this sample, this clone turned up once. CDR3 residues: CASSWQGSDQPQHF. CDR3 sequence (DNA): TGTGCCAGCAGTTGGCAGGGGAGCGATCAGCCCCAGCATTTT. V gene TRBV6-1 combines with J gene TRBJ1-5, with D maybe TRBD1 (6 bases). The V and J ends lost 5 bases and 5 bases respectively, with 13 bases between them. CDR1 is MNHNS, CDR2 SASEGT, per germline. This CDR3 comprises 14 residues.

The chain links TRBV7-2 to TRBJ2-1; TRBD2 matches 7 bases. CDR1 and CDR2 from the germline V gene are SGHTA and FQGNSA. The CDR3 covers 17 residues. V gave up 1 base and J gave up 9 bases; unmatched junction bases: 15. CDR3 nucleotides: TGTGCCAGCAGCTTAGGGCCGGCGGGGCGGGAGAGGGGTGAGCAGTTCTTC. The encoded protein is CASSLGPAGRERGEQFF.

The rearrangement uses TRBV7-8 and TRBJ1-4; 7 bases are a match to TRBD1. The CDR3 has 12 amino acids. CDR1 is SGHVS and CDR2 is FQNEAQ in the germline V gene. Unmatched junction bases numbered 6, after V lost 11 bases and J lost 6 bases. CDR3 loop: CAPRGKDEKLFF. CDR3 DNA sequence: TGTGCCCCCAGGGGGAAGGATGAAAAACTGTTTTTT.

This clone was counted between two and nine times. The rearrangement uses TRBV18 and TRBJ2-7, with 8 bases identical to TRBD1. This CDR3 spans 15 amino acids. Germline CDR1 and CDR2: KGHSH and LQKENI. V gave up 3 bases and J gave up 2 bases; unmatched junction bases: 6. The CDR3 loop is CASSPRTGRTYEQYF. CDR3 nucleotides: TGTGCCAGCTCACCTAGGACAGGGCGGACCTACGAGCAGTACTTC.

The chain combines TRBV27 with TRBJ1-2, with a possible D match to TRBD1 (6 bases). Trimming removed 6 bases from V and 6 bases from J, with 17 bases in between. Germline V gene sequence: CDR1 MNHEY, CDR2 SMNVEV (reference sequence). This CDR3 has 14 residues. As DNA, the CDR3 is TGTGCCAGCAGCGCCTGGGCAGGGGAGGATGGCTACACCTTC. This encodes CASSAWAGEDGYTF.

The chain links TRBV7-2 to TRBJ2-5; 7 positions agree with TRBD2. V was clipped by 4 bases and J by 2 bases; unmatched bases: 4. The CDR3 spans 14 residues. Germline CDR1 reads SGHTA; CDR2 reads FQGNSA. Here the CDR3 reads CASSSGGLQETQYF. For the CDR3, the DNA is TGTGCCAGCAGCTCCGGGGGGTTACAAGAGACCCAGTACTTC.

This CDR3 reads CASSLLGDTDTQYF. The CDR3 DNA reads as TGCGCCAGCAGCTTGCTAGGTGACACAGATACGCAGTATTTT. The chain is built from TRBV5-1 and TRBJ2-3, with no clear D. From germline, CDR1 is SGHRS and CDR2 YFSETQ. This CDR3 has 14 residues. Trimming removed 1 base at V and 2 bases at J, with 8 bases between.

This clone was seen once. The V call is TRBV5-1, the J call TRBJ2-5, with D perhaps TRBD2 (5 bases). The tail of the sequence fits TRBJ2-7 better, so the J call may be wrong. The length of the CDR3 is 14 residues. CDR1 SGHRS and CDR2 YFSETQ come from the germline V gene. As DNA, the CDR3 is TGCGCCAGCAGCTTTTTAGGAGGAACTTACGAGCAGTACTTC. It codes for CASSFLGGTYEQYF.

The genes are TRBV7-9 and TRBJ1-1; TRBD1 matches 7 bases. Germline values: CDR1 SEHNR, CDR2 FQNEAQ (reference sequence). J lost 3 bases, V lost 1 base, and 8 bases had no gene match. The CDR3 length is 16 residues. The CDR3 here is CASSLGTSTGDTEAFF. The CDR3 DNA sequence: TGTGCCAGCAGCTTAGGGACTTCAACAGGGGACACTGAAGCTTTCTTT.

The chain recombines TRBV27 with TRBJ1-1; unclear D gene. Trimming cost V 6 bases and J 5 bases, with 13 bases left between them. Germline CDR1 reads MNHEY; CDR2 reads SMNVEV (reference sequence). This CDR3 region has 13 residues. This CDR3 is CASRLDRRTEAFF. In DNA form, the CDR3 reads TGTGCCAGCAGGTTAGACCGGAGGACTGAAGCTTTCTTT.

The chain couples TRBV9 to TRBJ1-2; 7 bases align to TRBD1. V trimming: 0 bases; J trimming: 4 bases; junction bases outside the gene matches: 6. Looked up from germline, CDR1 is SGDLS and CDR2 is YYNGEE. The CDR3 runs 15 residues. The CDR3, as DNA: TGTGCCAGCAGCGTAGGGGGACAGCTGTTCTATGGCTACACCTTC. It translates to CASSVGGQLFYGYTF.

The chain uses TRBV2 and TRBJ2-6; tentatively, D is TRBD1 (5 bases). The CDR3 is 12 residues long. V was pared by 3 bases and J by 17 bases, with 14 bases between. Per the germline V gene, CDR1 is SNHLY and CDR2 is FYNNEI. The CDR3 nucleotides are TGTGCCAGCAGTGACGGGCAGGGTGGTATGACTTTC. As protein: CASSDGQGGMTF.

V usage is TRBV5-1 and J usage is TRBJ2-5, with D perhaps matching TRBD2 (5 bases). CDR1 is SGHRS, CDR2 YFSETQ, per germline. V was trimmed by 0 bases and J by 5 bases, leaving 14 bases between them. The CDR3 spans 15 residues. The CDR3 coding sequence is TGCGCCAGCAGCTTGGCTGGCAGGTCGGGGGAGACCCAGTACTTC. Its translation: CASSLAGRSGETQYF.

The V gene is TRBV30, the J gene TRBJ2-1; 7 positions agree with TRBD2. Trimming removed 0 bases from V and 2 bases from J; junction bases left unmatched: 16. The germline gives CDR1 GTSNPN, CDR2 SVGIG (reference sequence). The CDR3 extends over 19 amino acids. The CDR3 reads CAWSVMASGSYTPYNEQFF. CDR3 DNA sequence: TGTGCCTGGAGTGTAATGGCTAGCGGATCGTATACCCCCTACAATGAGCAGTTCTTC.

The rearrangement links TRBV9 to TRBJ2-5; 8 bases are a match to TRBD2. Germline values: CDR1 SGDLS, CDR2 YYNGEE. With 4 bases clipped from V and 2 bases from J, the junction kept 7 bases outside the gene matches. This CDR3 has 15 amino acids. The CDR3 DNA sequence: TGTGCCAGCAGCCCCCGGGGGGGGGTTCAAGAGACCCAGTACTTC. It yields the protein CASSPRGGVQETQYF.

The chain has TRBV4-1 and TRBJ1-2; TRBD1 is a possible D gene (5 bases). Trimming shortened V by 2 bases and J by 6 bases, and 10 bases separated the two germline ends. CDR1 MGHRA and CDR2 YSYEKL come from the germline V gene. There are 13 residues in the CDR3. This CDR3 is CASSQQVGHGYTF. CDR3 sequence (DNA): TGCGCCAGCAGCCAACAGGTGGGACATGGCTACACCTTC.